This T cell receptor beta chain was captured by sequencing in a study of tumor and adjacent non-tumor tissue in lung cancer. Whole-study context: Each sample yielded approximately 4.2 million productive TCRbeta reads on average.

This clonotype was counted a few times. Trimming pared 1 base from V and 0 bases from J, leaving 7 bases between. The germline V gene has CDR1 SNHLY and CDR2 FYNNEI. There are 15 residues in the CDR3. TCRbeta libraries were built with three rounds of nested PCR, modified from ARM-PCR. MiXCR, applied by TCRdb to the multiplex PCR reads, yields one record per CDR3 protein. The data show about 60,000 distinct CDR3 sequences, with roughly 60% seen just once and about 32% held by the top ten. The template was RNA from unsorted bulk tissue. Distant lung tissue was collected more than 3 cm away from the tumor edge.

The origin of this receptor is a man between 65 and 85 years old with non-small cell lung cancer. Sequences were obtained from distant non-tumor lung tissue. This chain connects TRBV2 to TRBJ1-5; D perhaps matches TRBD1 (5 bases). In DNA form, the CDR3 reads TGTGCCAGCAGTGAAGGGACAACTAGCAATCAGCCCCAGCATTTT. Protein: CASSEGTTSNQPQHF.